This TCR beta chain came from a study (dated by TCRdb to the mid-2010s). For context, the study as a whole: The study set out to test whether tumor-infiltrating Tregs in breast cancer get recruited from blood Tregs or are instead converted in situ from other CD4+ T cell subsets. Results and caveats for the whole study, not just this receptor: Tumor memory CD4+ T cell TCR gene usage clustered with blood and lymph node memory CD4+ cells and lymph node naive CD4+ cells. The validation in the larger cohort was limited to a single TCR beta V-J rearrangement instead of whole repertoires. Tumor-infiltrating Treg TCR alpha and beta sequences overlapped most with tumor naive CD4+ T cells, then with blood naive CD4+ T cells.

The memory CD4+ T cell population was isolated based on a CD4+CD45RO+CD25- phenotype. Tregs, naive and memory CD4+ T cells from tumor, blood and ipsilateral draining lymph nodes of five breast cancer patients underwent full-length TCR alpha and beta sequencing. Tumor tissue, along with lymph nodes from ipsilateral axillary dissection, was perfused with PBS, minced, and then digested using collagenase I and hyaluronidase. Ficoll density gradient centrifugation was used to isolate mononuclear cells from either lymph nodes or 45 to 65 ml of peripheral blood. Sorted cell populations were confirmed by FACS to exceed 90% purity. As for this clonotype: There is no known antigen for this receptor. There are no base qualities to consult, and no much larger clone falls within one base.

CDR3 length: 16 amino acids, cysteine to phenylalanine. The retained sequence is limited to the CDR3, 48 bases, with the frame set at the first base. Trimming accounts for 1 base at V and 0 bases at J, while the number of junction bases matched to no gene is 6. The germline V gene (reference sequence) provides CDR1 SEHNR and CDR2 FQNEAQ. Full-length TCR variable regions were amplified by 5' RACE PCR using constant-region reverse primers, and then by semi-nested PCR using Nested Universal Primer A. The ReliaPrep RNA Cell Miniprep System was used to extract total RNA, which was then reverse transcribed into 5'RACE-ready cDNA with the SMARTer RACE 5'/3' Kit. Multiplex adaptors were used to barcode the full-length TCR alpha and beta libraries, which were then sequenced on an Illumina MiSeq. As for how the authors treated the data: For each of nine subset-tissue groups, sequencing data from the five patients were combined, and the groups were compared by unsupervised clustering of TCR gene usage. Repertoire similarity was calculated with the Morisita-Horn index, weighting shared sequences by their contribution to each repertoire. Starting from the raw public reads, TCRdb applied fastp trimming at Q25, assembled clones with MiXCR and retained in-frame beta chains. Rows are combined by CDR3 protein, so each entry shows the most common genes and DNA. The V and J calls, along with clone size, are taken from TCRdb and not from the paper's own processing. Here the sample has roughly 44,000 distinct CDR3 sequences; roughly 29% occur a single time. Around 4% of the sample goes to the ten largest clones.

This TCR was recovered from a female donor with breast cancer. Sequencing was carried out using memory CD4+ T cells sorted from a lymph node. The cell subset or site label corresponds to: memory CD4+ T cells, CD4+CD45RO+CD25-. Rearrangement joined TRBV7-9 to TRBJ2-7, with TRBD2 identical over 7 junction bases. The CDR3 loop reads CASSLGAGVSSYEQYF. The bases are TGTGCCAGCAGCTTAGGTGCGGGGGTCTCCTCCTACGAGCAGTACTTC.